This T cell receptor beta chain was captured by sequencing in a study of CD8+CD57+ T cells in acquired aplastic anemia. It was genomic DNA that served as the template for profiling TCR beta VDJ and CDR3. Via MiXCR, TCRdb re-called the reads, giving one row per CDR3 protein. The table records fewer than 200,000 distinct CDR3 sequences, around half of them present only once. In patients chosen for sequencing, flow cytometry had shown CD8+CD57+ cell expansion. Germline V CDR1 and CDR2: SGHRS, YFSETQ. V lost 0 bases and J 5 bases, leaving 12 bases between the germline ends. The CDR3 totals 15 residues. Study-wide results and caveats: In common between the patients and the controls were around 29 CD8+ CDR3 sequences.

Turning to this clonotype: Its antigen is not identified. This may arise from a read error, as a much more abundant clone is one base away.

V and J are TRBV5-1 and TRBJ1-5, with D uncertain. The clonotype originates from a human donor with aplastic anemia. The sequenced sample was sorted CD4+, CD8+, or CD8+CD57+ T cells (not recorded which) from PBMCs. CDR3 region: CASSLEPGMDQPQHF. The DNA of the CDR3 is TGCGCCAGCAGCTTGGAACCGGGGATGGATCAGCCCCAGCATTTT.